These 23 T cell receptor beta chains originate from one sample sequenced in a study of CD8 T cells in Susac syndrome. With random hexamers, reverse transcription was performed on about 0.5 to 1 ug of RNA. MiXCR was run by TCRdb on the immunoSEQ multiplex PCR reads, yielding one entry per CDR3 protein. Of around 150,000 distinct CDR3 sequences listed, just under 95% were seen once; the top ten hold about 0.18%. Sequenced input: CD8+ T cells from PBMCs. The receptors were gathered from a human donor with Susac syndrome.

This chain uses TRBV20-1 with TRBJ1-5; tentatively, D is TRBD1 (5 bases). CDR3 size: 17 residues. CDR1 is DFQATT and CDR2 is SNEGSKA in the germline V gene (reference sequence). Between the trimmed V and J ends, which lost 6 bases and 3 bases, there was a span of 24 bases. CDR3 amino acids: CSATVPGRAPFNQPQHF. The CDR3 DNA reads as TGCAGTGCCACCGTCCCCGGCAGGGCGCCCTTCAATCAGCCCCAGCATTTT.

V usage is TRBV21-1 and J usage is TRBJ1-4; the table calls TRBD1, which could not be checked here. TRBV21-1 has pseudogene status. This CDR3 region has 14 residues. CDR3 sequence reads: CASSTGASFEKLFF. In DNA, the CDR3 is TGTGCCAGCAGTACAGGGGCCTCATTTGAAAAACTGTTTTTT.

CDR3 nucleotides: TGTGCCAGCAGCTCCCCTCGGACAGGGGTGCGCGAGCAGTACTTC. The encoded protein is CASSSPRTGVREQYF. J is TRBJ2-7 and V is TRBV11-1; 9 positions match TRBD1. Trimming took 4 bases from V and 6 from J; bases not matched to a gene: 10. CDR1 and CDR2 from the germline V gene are SGHAT and FQDESV (reference sequence). The CDR3 consists of 15 residues. Using reference TRBV11-1 and TRBJ2-7 for the parts outside the CDR3, the full variable domain is EAEVAQSPRYKITEKSQAVAFWCDPISGHATLYWYRQILGQGPELLVQFQDESVVDDSQLPKDRFSAERLKGVDSTLKIQPAELGDSAMYLCASSSPRTGVREQYFGPGTRLTVT.

The chain employs TRBV28 and TRBJ1-3; D is possibly TRBD1 (5 bases). V was clipped by 3 bases and J by 6 bases, with 12 bases between them. Germline CDR1 is MDHEN and CDR2 is SYDVKM. This CDR3 has 14 amino acids. For the CDR3, the DNA is TGTGCCAGCAGTTTGCGACAGATTGAAAACACCATATATTTT. Protein sequence: CASSLRQIENTIYF.

The chain is built from TRBV11-2 and TRBJ1-1; 8 bases are shared with TRBD1. V gave up 5 bases and J gave up 5 bases; unmatched junction bases: 1. CDR3 length: 12 amino acids. CDR1 is SGHAT, CDR2 FQNNGV, per germline. The CDR3 DNA reads as TGTGCCAGCAGCCGACAGGGGACTGAAGCTTTCTTT. The encoded protein is CASSRQGTEAFF.

The J gene is TRBJ2-3, the V gene TRBV29-1; 8 positions match TRBD1. The trim removed 3 bases at V and 2 bases at J, leaving 1 base unmatched. CDR3 length: 13 amino acids. Germline-derived CDR1 and CDR2 are SQVTM and ANQGSEA. CDR3 DNA: TGCAGCGTTGAGGACAGGGCCACAGATACGCAGTATTTT. Residues: CSVEDRATDTQYF.

DNA of the CDR3: TGCGCCAGCAGCCACCAACTAGCGGGCGGCGCCGAGCAGTACTTC. It specifies CASSHQLAGGAEQYF. The rearrangement joins TRBV4-1 to TRBJ2-7; TRBD2 agrees at 9 bases. CDR1 is MGHRA, CDR2 YSYEKL, per germline. The CDR3 length is 15 residues. With 3 bases clipped from V and 6 bases from J, the junction kept 9 bases outside the gene matches.

This clonotype was observed a few times. V is TRBV28 and J is TRBJ2-7, with D possibly being TRBD2 (5 bases). Germline V gene sequence: CDR1 MDHEN, CDR2 SYDVKM. The CDR3 consists of 16 residues. V was shortened by 4 bases and J by 2 bases, with 18 bases between the two germline ends. The CDR3 sequence is CASSSPLGSEAYEQYF. CDR3 bases: TGTGCCAGCAGTTCCCCCCTTGGGTCGGAGGCCTACGAGCAGTACTTC.

This clonotype has just one count. The chain links TRBV29-1 to TRBJ1-5, with TRBD1 matching 8 bases. Trimming at V came to 6 bases and at J to 1 base, leaving 5 bases not matched to a gene. Germline-derived CDR1 and CDR2 are SQVTM and ANQGSEA. CDR3 size: 14 residues. The CDR3 loop reads CSVETGASNQPQHF. The CDR3 region has the DNA TGCAGCGTAGAGACAGGGGCAAGCAATCAGCCCCAGCATTTT.

This chain links TRBV12-3 or TRBV12-4 with TRBJ2-1; D remains ambiguous. The CDR3 length is 16 residues. The V end lost 3 bases, the J end lost 0 bases, and 12 bases lay between the germline ends. The CDR3 nucleotides read TGTGCCAGCAGTTTCCTCGCACCGGGCTCCTACAATGAGCAGTTCTTC. As protein: CASSFLAPGSYNEQFF.

In its sample, this clonotype was seen once. V usage is TRBV9 and J usage is TRBJ2-7; TRBD1 matches 8 bases. V trimming: 4 bases; J trimming: 6 bases; junction bases outside the gene matches: 9. The CDR3 length is 14 residues. CDR1 is SGDLS, CDR2 YYNGEE, per germline. CDR3 sequence (DNA): TGTGCCAGCAGCTCGCGACAGGGGCCTGGCGAGCAGTACTTC. Translation: CASSSRQGPGEQYF.

The genes are TRBV30 and TRBJ2-5; no firm D call. Germline CDR1 is GTSNPN and CDR2 is SVGIG (reference sequence). The length of the CDR3 is 10 residues. V lost 2 bases and J 3 bases, leaving 1 base between the germline ends. CDR3 nucleotides: TGTGCCTGGAGTAAAGAGACCCAGTACTTC. Translation gives CAWSKETQYF.

The gene calls are TRBV10-3 and TRBJ2-1; D may be TRBD2 (6 bases). The germline gives CDR1 ENHRY, CDR2 SYGVKD. The CDR3 sequence is 13 residues long. V was clipped by 4 bases and J by 5 bases, with 9 bases between them. CDR3 DNA sequence: TGTGCCATCAGTGTTGGGACTGACAATGAGCAGTTCTTC. Protein: CAISVGTDNEQFF.

The rearrangement joins TRBV5-1 to TRBJ2-7; D call uncertain. Germline CDR1 and CDR2: SGHRS and YFSETQ. The CDR3 spans 14 residues. Trimming pared 2 bases from V and 1 base from J, leaving 10 bases between. The CDR3, as DNA: TGCGCCAGCAGCTTAGAGGTACAGTCCTACGAGCAGTACTTC. This translates into CASSLEVQSYEQYF.

The CDR3 region is CASAPSSYEQYF. The CDR3 bases are TGCGCCAGCGCCCCAAGCTCCTACGAGCAGTACTTC. The J gene is TRBJ2-7, the V gene TRBV10-1; D gene unclear. Per the germline V gene, CDR1 is WNHNN and CDR2 is SYGVQD (reference sequence). The CDR3 runs to 12 residues. V was cut by 8 bases and J by 0 bases, with 8 bases left in between.

The chain links TRBV28 to TRBJ2-3; TRBD2 agrees at 9 bases. The CDR3 sequence is 17 residues long. V gave up 1 base and J gave up 3 bases; unmatched junction bases: 8. The germline gives CDR1 MDHEN, CDR2 SYDVKM. CDR3: CASSLLPPRGGTDTQYF. The CDR3 DNA reads TGTGCCAGCAGTTTATTGCCGCCGCGGGGGGGGACAGATACGCAGTATTTT.

The table lists this clonotype with a count of one. J is TRBJ2-1 and V is TRBV9; D uncertain. CDR1 and CDR2 (germline): SGDLS, YYNGEE. Trimming removed 3 bases at V and 5 bases at J, with 6 bases between. CDR3 length equals 12 residues. The CDR3 protein is CASSAHDNEQFF. In DNA form, the CDR3 reads TGTGCCAGCAGCGCTCACGACAATGAGCAGTTCTTC.

This chain connects TRBV5-6 to TRBJ1-2; a possible D gene is TRBD1 (6 bases). Trimming shortened V by 7 bases and J by 6 bases, and 16 bases separated the two germline ends. Germline CDR1 reads SGHDT; CDR2 reads YYEEEE. The CDR3 sequence is 13 residues long. The CDR3 DNA is TGTGCCAGCTTCTTAGGGGGGTCCCATGGCTACACCTTC. This gives the protein CASFLGGSHGYTF.

This chain connects TRBV9 to TRBJ1-2; D call uncertain. CDR3 size: 13 residues. Trimming left V 4 bases short and J 6 bases short, with 13 bases between. From germline, CDR1 is SGDLS and CDR2 YYNGEE. CDR3 sequence: CASSTTSGDGYTF. DNA of the CDR3: TGTGCCAGCAGCACCACGTCAGGAGATGGCTACACCTTC.

This chain joins TRBV28 and TRBJ2-7, with TRBD1 as a possible D gene (5 bases). The CDR3 runs 11 residues. CDR1 and CDR2 (germline): MDHEN, SYDVKM. With 6 bases removed from V and 7 bases from J, the gap between germline ends came to 10 bases. CDR3 amino acids: CASRESGEQYF. CDR3 bases: TGTGCCAGCAGAGAATCAGGGGAGCAGTACTTC.

This chain joins TRBV27 and TRBJ2-7; 12 nucleotides match TRBD2. The junction had 7 bases not matched to a gene; V was cut back by 7 bases and J by 6 bases. This CDR3 comprises 14 residues. The germline gives CDR1 MNHEY, CDR2 SMNVEV (reference sequence). As DNA, the CDR3 is TGTGCCAGCACTCTAGCGGGAGGGCCTGGCGAGCAGTACTTC. This sequence encodes CASTLAGGPGEQYF.

The CDR3 reads CATSRVSQAGTDTEAFF. The CDR3 coding sequence is TGTGCCACCAGCAGAGTGTCCCAGGCTGGGACAGACACTGAAGCTTTCTTT. This chain joins TRBV15 and TRBJ1-1; 7 bases are shared with TRBD1. The CDR3 has 17 amino acids. The V and J ends lost 1 base and 3 bases, in that order; junction bases with no gene match: 11. Looked up from germline, CDR1 is LNHNV and CDR2 is YYDKDF (reference sequence).

V and J are TRBV27 and TRBJ2-3, with D unclear. The V gene's germline CDR1 is MNHEY and CDR2 SMNVEV (reference sequence). The CDR3 totals 15 residues. Trimming left V 11 bases short and J 8 bases short, with 26 bases between. The CDR3 nucleotides read TGTGCCTCACTCCCAGACTCTTCCTCCCAAGGTACGCAGTATTTT. Translation gives CASLPDSSSQGTQYF.